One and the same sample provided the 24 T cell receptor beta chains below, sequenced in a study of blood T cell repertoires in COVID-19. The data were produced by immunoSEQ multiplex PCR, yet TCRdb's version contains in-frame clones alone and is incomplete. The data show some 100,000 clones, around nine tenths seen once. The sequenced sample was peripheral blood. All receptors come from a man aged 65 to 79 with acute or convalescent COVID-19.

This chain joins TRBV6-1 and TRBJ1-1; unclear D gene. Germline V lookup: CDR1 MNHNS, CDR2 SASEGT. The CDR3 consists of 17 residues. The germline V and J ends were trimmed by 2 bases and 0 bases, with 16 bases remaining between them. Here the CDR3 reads CASSEYSTGGLNTEAFF. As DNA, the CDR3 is TGTGCCAGCAGTGAATATAGCACGGGAGGATTGAACACTGAAGCTTTCTTT.

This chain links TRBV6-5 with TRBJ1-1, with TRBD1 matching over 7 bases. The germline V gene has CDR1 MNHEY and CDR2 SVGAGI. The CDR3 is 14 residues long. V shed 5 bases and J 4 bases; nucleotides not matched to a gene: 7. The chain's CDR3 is CASSPSGTVTEAFF. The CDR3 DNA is TGTGCCAGCAGTCCTTCCGGGACAGTCACTGAAGCTTTCTTT.

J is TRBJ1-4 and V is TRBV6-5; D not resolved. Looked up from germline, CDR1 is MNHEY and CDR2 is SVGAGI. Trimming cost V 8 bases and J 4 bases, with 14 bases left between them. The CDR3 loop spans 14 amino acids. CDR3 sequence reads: CASRTVGLNEKLFF. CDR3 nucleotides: TGTGCCAGCCGTACAGTTGGGCTTAATGAAAAACTGTTTTTT.

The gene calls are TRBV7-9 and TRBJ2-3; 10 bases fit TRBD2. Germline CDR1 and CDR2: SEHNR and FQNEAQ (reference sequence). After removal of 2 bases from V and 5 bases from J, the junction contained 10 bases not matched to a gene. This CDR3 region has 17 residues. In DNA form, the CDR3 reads TGTGCCAGCAGCTTATTTGGACGTAGCGGGGGGTTAGATACGCAGTATTTT. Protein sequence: CASSLFGRSGGLDTQYF.

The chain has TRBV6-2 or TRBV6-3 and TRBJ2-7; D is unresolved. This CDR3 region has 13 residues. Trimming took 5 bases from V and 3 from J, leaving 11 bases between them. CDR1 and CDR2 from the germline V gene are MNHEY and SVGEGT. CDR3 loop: CASSLEQIYEQYF. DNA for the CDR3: TGTGCCAGCAGTCTAGAACAAATCTACGAGCAGTACTTC.

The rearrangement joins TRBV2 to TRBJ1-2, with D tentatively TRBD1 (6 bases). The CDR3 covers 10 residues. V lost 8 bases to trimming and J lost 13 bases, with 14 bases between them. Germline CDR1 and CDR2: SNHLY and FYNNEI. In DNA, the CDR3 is TGTGCCAGCGGGGAAGGGGGGCGCACCTTC. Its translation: CASGEGGRTF.

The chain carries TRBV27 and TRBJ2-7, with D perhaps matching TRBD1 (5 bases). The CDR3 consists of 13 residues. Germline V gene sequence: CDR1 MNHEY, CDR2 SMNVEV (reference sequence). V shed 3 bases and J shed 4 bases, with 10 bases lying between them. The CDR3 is CASSLRGAYEQYF. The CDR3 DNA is TGTGCCAGCAGTTTGCGTGGGGCGTACGAGCAGTACTTC.

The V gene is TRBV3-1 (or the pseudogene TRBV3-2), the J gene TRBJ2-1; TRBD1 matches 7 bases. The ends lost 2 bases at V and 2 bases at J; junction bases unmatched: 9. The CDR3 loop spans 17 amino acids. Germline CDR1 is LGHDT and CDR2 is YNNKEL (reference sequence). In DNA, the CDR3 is TGTGCCAGCAGCCAACCCGCCAGGGGGTTGACCTACAATGAGCAGTTCTTC. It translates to CASSQPARGLTYNEQFF.

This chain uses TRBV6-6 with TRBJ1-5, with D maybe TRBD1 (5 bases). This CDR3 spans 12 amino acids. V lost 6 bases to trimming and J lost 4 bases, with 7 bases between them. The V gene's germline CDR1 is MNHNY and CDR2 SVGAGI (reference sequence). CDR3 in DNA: TGTGCCAGCAGCGACAGTAATCAGCCCCAGCATTTT. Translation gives CASSDSNQPQHF.

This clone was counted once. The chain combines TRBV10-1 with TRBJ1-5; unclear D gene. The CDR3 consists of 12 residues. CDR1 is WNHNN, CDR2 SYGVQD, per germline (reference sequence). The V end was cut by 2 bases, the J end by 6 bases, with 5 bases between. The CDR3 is CASSEGSQPQHF. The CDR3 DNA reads TGCGCCAGCAGTGAGGGCAGTCAGCCCCAGCATTTT.

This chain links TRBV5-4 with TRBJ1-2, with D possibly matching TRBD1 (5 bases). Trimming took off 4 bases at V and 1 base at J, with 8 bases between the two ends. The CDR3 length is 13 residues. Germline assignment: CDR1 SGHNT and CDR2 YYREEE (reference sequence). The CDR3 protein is CASSQTDNYGYTF. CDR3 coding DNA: TGTGCCAGCAGCCAGACAGATAACTATGGCTACACCTTC.

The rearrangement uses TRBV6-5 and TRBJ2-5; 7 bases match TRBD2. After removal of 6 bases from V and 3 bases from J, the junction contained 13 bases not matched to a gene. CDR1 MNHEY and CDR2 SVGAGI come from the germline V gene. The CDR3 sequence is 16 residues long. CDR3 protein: CASSYTGLGHKETQYF. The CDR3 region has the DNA TGTGCCAGCAGCTACACCGGACTAGGACACAAAGAGACCCAGTACTTC.

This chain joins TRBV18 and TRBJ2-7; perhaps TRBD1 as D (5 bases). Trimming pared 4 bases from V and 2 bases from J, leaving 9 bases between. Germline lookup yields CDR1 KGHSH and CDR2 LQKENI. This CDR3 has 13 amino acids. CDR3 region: CASSLTATYEQYF. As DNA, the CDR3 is TGTGCCAGCTCACTGACAGCTACCTACGAGCAGTACTTC.

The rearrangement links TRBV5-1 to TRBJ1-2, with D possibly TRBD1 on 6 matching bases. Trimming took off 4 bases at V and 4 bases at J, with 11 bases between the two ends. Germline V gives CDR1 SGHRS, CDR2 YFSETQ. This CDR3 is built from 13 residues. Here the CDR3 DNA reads TGCGCCAGCAGCACCCAGGGGACCTATGGCTACACCTTC. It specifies CASSTQGTYGYTF.

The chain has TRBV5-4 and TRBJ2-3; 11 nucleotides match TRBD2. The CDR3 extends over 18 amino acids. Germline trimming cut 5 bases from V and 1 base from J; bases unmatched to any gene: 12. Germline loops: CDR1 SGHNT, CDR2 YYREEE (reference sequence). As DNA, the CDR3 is TGTGCCAGCAGGGGAGAAGGGACTAGCGGTTGGGGCACAGATACGCAGTATTTT. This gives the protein CASRGEGTSGWGTDTQYF.

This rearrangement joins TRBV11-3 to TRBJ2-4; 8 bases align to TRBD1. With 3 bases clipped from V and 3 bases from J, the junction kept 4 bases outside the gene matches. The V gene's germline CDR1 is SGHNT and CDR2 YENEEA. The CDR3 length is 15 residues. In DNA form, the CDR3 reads TGTGCCAGCAGCTTCCAGGGGGCTGGCAAAAACATTCAGTACTTC. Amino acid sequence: CASSFQGAGKNIQYF.

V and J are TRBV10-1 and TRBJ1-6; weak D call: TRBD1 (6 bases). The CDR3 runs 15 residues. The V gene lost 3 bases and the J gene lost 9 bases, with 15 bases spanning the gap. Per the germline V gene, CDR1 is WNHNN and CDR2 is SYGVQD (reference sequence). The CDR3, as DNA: TGCGCCAGCAGTGAAGGGGACAACAAGCTTTCACCCCTCCACTTT. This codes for CASSEGDNKLSPLHF.

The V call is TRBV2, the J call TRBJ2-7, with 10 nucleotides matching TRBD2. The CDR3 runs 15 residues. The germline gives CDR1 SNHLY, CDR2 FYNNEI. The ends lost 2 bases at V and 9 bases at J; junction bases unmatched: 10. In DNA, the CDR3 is TGTGCCAGCAGTGAAAACAACTTAGCGGGGGGTGGGCAGTACTTC. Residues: CASSENNLAGGGQYF.

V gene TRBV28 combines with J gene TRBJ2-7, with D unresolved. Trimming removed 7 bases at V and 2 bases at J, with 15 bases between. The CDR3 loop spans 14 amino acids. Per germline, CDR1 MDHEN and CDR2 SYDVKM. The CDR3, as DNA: TGTGCCAGCAATAGTTTTCTGGTCCCCTACGAGCAGTACTTC. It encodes CASNSFLVPYEQYF.

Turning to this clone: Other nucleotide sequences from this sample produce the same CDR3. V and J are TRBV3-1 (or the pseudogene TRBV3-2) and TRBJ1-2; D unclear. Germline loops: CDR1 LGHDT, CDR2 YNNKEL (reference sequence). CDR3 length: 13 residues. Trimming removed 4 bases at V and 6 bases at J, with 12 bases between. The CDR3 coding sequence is TGTGCCAGCAGCCCCCGGGAAGGAGATGGCTACACCTTC. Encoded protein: CASSPREGDGYTF.

The CDR3 protein is CASSQSGTATGELFF. The CDR3 DNA reads TGCGCCAGCAGTCAATCCGGGACAGCCACCGGGGAGCTGTTTTTT. The chain joins TRBV23-1 to TRBJ2-2, with 7 bases aligning to TRBD1. TRBV23-1 is an open reading frame, and its role is uncertain. CDR3 length: 15 residues. Unmatched junction bases numbered 2, after V lost 0 bases and J lost 4 bases.

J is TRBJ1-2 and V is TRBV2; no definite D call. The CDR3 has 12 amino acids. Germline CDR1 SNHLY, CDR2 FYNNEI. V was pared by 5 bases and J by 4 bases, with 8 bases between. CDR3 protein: CASSSGFYGYTF. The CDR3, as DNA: TGTGCCAGCAGTTCAGGATTCTATGGCTACACCTTC. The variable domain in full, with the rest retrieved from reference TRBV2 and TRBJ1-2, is EPEVTQTPSHQVTQMGQEVILRCVPISNHLYFYWYRQILGQKVEFLVSFYNNEISEKSEIFDDQFSVERPDGSNFTLKIRSTKLEDSAMYFCASSSGFYGYTFGSGTRLTVV.

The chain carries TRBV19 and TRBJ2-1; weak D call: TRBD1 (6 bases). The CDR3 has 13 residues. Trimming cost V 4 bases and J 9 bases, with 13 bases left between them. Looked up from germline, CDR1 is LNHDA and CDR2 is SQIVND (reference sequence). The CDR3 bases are TGTGCCAGTAGTACAGGGGTTCGGGGTGAGCAGTTCTTC. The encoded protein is CASSTGVRGEQFF.

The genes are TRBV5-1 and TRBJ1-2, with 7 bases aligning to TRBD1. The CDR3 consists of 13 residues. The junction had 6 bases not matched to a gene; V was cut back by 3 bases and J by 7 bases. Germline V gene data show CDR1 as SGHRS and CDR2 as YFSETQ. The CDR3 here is CASSSQGEAGYTF. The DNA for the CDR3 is TGCGCCAGCAGCTCCCAGGGGGAAGCTGGCTACACCTTC. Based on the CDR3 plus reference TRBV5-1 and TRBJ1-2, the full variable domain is KAGVTQTPRYLIKTRGQQVTLSCSPISGHRSVSWYQQTPGQGLQFLFEYFSETQRNKGNFPGRFSGRQFSNSRSEMNVSTLELGDSALYLCASSSQGEAGYTFGSGTRLTVV.